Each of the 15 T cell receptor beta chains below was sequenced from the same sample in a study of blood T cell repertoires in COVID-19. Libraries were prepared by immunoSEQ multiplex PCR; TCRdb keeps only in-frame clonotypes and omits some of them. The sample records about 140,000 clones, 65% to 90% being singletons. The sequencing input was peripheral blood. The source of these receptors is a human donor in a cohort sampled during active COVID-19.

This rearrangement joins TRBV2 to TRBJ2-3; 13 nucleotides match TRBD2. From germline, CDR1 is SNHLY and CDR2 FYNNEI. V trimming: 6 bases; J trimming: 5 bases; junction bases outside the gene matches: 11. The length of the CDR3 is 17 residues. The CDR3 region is CASRVNIRTSGRDTQYF. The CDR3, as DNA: TGTGCCAGCAGAGTGAATATCAGGACTAGCGGGAGAGATACGCAGTATTTT.

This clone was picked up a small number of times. CDR3 loop: CASSALDRVVTGELFF. The CDR3 DNA is TGTGCCAGCAGCGCCCTCGACAGGGTGGTAACCGGGGAGCTGTTTTTT. The chain employs TRBV7-8 and TRBJ2-2, with 7 bases aligning to TRBD1. The CDR3 has 16 residues. Germline V gives CDR1 SGHVS, CDR2 FQNEAQ. The V gene end was trimmed by 5 bases and the J gene end by 5 bases; junction bases not matched to a gene: 11.

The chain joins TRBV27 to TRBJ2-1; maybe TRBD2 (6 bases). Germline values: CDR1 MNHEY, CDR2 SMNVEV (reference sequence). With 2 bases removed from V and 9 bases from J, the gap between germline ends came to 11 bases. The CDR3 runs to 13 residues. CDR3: CASSLVTRGEQFF. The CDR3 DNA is TGTGCCAGCAGTTTAGTGACTAGAGGTGAGCAGTTCTTC.

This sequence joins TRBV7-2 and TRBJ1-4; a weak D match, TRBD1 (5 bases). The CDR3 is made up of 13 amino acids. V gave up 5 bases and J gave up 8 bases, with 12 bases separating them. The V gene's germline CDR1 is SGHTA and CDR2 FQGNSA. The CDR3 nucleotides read TGTGCCAGCAGCACCAGGGTGTGGGAAAAACTGTTTTTT. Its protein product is CASSTRVWEKLFF.

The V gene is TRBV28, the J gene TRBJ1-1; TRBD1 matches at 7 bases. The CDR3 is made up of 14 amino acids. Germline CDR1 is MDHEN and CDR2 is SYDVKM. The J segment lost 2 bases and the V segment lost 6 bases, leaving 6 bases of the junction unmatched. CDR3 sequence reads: CASSMGQLNTEAFF. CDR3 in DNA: TGTGCCAGCAGCATGGGACAGCTCAACACTGAAGCTTTCTTT.

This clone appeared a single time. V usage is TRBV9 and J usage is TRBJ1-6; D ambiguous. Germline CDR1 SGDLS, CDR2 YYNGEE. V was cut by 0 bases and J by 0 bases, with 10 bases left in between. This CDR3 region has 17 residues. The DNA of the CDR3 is TGTGCCAGCAGCGTAGAACCCTACAGCTCCTATAATTCACCCCTCCACTTT. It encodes CASSVEPYSSYNSPLHF.

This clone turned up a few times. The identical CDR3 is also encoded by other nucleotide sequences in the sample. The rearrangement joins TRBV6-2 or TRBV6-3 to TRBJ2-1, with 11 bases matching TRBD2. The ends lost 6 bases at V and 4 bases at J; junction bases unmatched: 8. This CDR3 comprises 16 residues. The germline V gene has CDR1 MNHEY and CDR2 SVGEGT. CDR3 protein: CASSPPGLADYNEQFF. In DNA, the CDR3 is TGTGCCAGCAGCCCCCCGGGACTAGCGGATTACAATGAGCAGTTCTTC.

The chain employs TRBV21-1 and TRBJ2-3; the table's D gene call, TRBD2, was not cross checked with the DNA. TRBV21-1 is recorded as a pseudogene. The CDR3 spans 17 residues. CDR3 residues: CASSTLERDGCTDTQYF. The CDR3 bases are TGTGCCAGCAGCACGCTAGAGCGGGACGGGTGCACAGATACGCAGTATTTT.

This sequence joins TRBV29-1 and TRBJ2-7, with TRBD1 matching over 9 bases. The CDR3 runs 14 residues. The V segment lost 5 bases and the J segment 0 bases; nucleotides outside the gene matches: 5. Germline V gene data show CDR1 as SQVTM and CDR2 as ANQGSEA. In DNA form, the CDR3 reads TGCAGCGTTCCGGGACAGGGAAGCTCCTACGAGCAGTACTTC. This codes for CSVPGQGSSYEQYF.

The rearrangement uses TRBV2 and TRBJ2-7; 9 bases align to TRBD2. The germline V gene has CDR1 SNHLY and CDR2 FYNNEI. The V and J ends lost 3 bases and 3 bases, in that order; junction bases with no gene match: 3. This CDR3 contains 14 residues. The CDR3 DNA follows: TGTGCCAGCAGTGAGGGACTAGCCGTCTACGAGCAGTACTTC. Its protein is CASSEGLAVYEQYF.

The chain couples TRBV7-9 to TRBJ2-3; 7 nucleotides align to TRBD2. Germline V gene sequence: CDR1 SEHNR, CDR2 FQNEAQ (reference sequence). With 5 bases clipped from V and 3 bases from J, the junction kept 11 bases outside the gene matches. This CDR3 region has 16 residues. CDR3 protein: CASSPRWRERTDTQYF. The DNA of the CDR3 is TGTGCCAGCAGCCCGAGGTGGCGGGAGAGGACAGATACGCAGTATTTT.

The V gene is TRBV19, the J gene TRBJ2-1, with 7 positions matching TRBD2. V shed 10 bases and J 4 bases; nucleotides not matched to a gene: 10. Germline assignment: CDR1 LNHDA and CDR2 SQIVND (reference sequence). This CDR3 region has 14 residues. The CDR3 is CAISDPGGYNEQFF. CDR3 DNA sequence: TGTGCCATCTCGGACCCCGGGGGGTACAATGAGCAGTTCTTC.

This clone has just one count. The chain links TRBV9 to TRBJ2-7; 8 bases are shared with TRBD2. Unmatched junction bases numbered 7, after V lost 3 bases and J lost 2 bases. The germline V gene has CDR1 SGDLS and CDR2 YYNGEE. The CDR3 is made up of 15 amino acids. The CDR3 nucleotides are TGTGCCAGCAGCGAGCTAGCGGGTCCTACCTACGAGCAGTACTTC. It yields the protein CASSELAGPTYEQYF.

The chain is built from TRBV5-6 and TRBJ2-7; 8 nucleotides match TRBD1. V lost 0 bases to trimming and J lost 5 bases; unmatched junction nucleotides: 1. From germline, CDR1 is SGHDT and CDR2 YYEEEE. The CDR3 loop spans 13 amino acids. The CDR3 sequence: CASSLEDRDEQYF. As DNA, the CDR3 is TGTGCCAGCAGCTTGGAGGACAGGGACGAGCAGTACTTC.

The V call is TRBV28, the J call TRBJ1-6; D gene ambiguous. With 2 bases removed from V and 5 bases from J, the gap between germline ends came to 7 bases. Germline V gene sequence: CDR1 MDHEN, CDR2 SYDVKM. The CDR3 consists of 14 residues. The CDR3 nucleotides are TGTGCCAGCAGTTTACTGGAGGATAATTCACCCCTCCACTTT. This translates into CASSLLEDNSPLHF.